This T cell receptor beta chain came from a study of cytomegalovirus exposure and HLA in healthy donors. Study-level findings and limits: The study flagged roughly 150 TCR beta chains as cytomegalovirus-associated. Later analysis demonstrated an association between a missense DCLRE1C variant and TCR beta V- and J-gene trimming.

The ends were cut back, 1 base at V and 2 bases at J, with 8 bases in the middle. The CDR3 spans 14 residues. CDR1 MNHNS and CDR2 SASEGT come from the germline V gene. PCR involved 60 Vbeta and 13 Jbeta primers. As originally analysed: It was a later analysis that counted approximately 81 million unique TCR beta chains, of which some 10 million were shared. Measured with immunoSEQ multiplex PCR; TCRdb has only the in-frame clones, and not every one. That table furnishes V, J and clone size, whereas the DNA furnished D and trimming. This table holds about 160,000 clones, approximately 79% found once. About this clone itself: Its antigen is undetermined.

This chain uses TRBV6-1 with TRBJ1-2; a possible D gene is TRBD1 (5 bases). Material for sequencing was PBMCs. This TCR derives from a woman in her forties or fifties in good health and CMV-seropositive. The CDR3 loop is CASSEVQGNYGYTF. Here the CDR3 DNA reads TGTGCCAGCAGTGAAGTCCAGGGAAACTATGGCTACACCTTC.